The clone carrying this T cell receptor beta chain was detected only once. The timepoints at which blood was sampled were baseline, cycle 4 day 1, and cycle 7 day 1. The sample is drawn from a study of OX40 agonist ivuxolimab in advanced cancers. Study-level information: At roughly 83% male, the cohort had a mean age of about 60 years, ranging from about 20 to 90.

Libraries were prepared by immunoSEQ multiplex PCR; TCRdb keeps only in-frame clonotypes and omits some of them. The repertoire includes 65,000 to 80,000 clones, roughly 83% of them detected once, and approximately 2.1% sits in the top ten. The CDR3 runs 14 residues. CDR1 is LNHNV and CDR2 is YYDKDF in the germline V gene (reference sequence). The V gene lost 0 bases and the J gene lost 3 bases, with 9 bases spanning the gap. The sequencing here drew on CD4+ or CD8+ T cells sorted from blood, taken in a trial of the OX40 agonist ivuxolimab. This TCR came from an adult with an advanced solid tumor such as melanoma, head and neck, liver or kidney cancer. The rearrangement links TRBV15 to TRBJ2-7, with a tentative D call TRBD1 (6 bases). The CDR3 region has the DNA TGTGCCACCAGCAGAGAAACAGGGAGCTACGAGCAGTACTTC. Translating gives CATSRETGSYEQYF.